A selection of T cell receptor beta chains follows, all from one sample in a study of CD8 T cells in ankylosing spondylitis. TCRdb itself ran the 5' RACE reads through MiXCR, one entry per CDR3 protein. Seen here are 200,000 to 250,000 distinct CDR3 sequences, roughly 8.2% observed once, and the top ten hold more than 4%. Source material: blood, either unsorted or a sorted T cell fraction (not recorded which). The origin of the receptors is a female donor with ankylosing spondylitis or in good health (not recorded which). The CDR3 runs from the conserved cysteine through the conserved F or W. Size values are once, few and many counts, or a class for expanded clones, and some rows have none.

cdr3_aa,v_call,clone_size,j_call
CASSFGTGGNSPLHF,TRBV12-3/TRBV12-4,many,TRBJ1-6
CASSVLPKTNIQYF,TRBV9,many,TRBJ2-4
CSGSDRVSTDTQYF,TRBV29-1,many,TRBJ2-3
CASMPAGGVNEQFF,TRBV7-1,.,TRBJ2-1
CASSRPTGLSYEQYF,TRBV7-2,many,TRBJ2-7
CSATDTYEQYF,TRBV20-1,many,TRBJ2-7
CACEDDLGGYTF,TRBV30,many,TRBJ1-2
CASSLVGNGQGLAGELFF,TRBV11-2,many,TRBJ2-2
CASSPTGGRETQYF,TRBV7-7,few,TRBJ2-5
CASSRTSKETEAFF,TRBV3-1,many,TRBJ1-1
CASNLGGTGGLEQFF,TRBV28,many,TRBJ2-1